The 24 T cell receptor beta chains presented below share a single source sample, sequenced in a study of Graves' ophthalmopathy and Graves' hyperthyroidism. RNA served as the template for amplifying TCR beta CDR3 regions. First-round RT-PCR with HTBI primers preceded a second-round multiplex PCR. One entry per CDR3 protein results from TCRdb running MiXCR on the multiplex PCR reads. This table has some 410,000 distinct CDR3 sequences, more than 20% appearing once. Sequencing used peripheral blood. The receptors come from a woman between 18 and 29 years old with stable Graves' hyperthyroidism.

This clonotype was seen many times. The CDR3 bases are TGTGCCAGCAGCTTTTGGCCGGGCACCGGGGAGCTGTTTTTT. This codes for CASSFWPGTGELFF. The rearrangement uses TRBV7-2 and TRBJ2-2; D unclear. The CDR3 consists of 14 residues. Looked up from germline, CDR1 is SGHTA and CDR2 is FQGNSA. V was clipped by 3 bases and J by 4 bases, with 9 bases between them.

In this sample, this clonotype turned up many times. A much bigger clone sits one base away, suggesting this may be a read error. The chain combines TRBV30 with TRBJ1-1, with 8 nucleotides matching TRBD1. The CDR3 has 13 amino acids. In germline, CDR1 is GTSNPN, CDR2 SVGIG (reference sequence). Written as DNA, the CDR3 is TGTGCCTGGAGCCAGACAGGGGCCACTGAAGCTTCCTTT. Translated, it gives CAWSQTGATEASF.

This rearrangement joins TRBV6-1 to TRBJ1-2; D call uncertain. Germline loops: CDR1 MNHNS, CDR2 SASEGT. This CDR3 has 15 amino acids. V lost 5 bases and J 1 base, leaving 14 bases between the germline ends. The CDR3 is CASSPAGGGNYGYTF. The CDR3 DNA sequence: TGTGCCAGCAGTCCGGCAGGAGGCGGTAACTATGGCTACACCTTC.

There are many counts of this clonotype. The chain recombines TRBV12-3 or TRBV12-4 with TRBJ1-1; D call uncertain. The V gene lost 6 bases and the J gene lost 8 bases, with 13 bases spanning the gap. CDR3 length equals 12 residues. CDR3 region: CASSLRSTEAFF. CDR3 DNA sequence: TGTGCCAGCAGCTTGAGGAGCACCGAAGCTTTCTTT.

The chain has TRBV11-2 and TRBJ2-7; 7 bases are a match to TRBD2. Germline V gene data show CDR1 as SGHAT and CDR2 as FQNNGV. CDR3 length: 16 amino acids. Trimming cost V 0 bases and J 5 bases; bases outside gene matches: 10. This CDR3 reads CASSLDGGGLVNEQYF. CDR3 sequence (DNA): TGTGCCAGCAGCTTAGATGGGGGAGGACTAGTAAACGAGCAGTACTTC.

This clonotype came up many times. CDR3 sequence (DNA): TGTGCCACCGGGGGCAGTACCCACCAAGAGACCCAGTACTTC. Translating gives CATGGSTHQETQYF. The chain joins TRBV10-3 to TRBJ2-5; D assignment may be TRBD1 or TRBD2 (6 bases each). The CDR3 totals 14 residues. The germline V and J ends were trimmed by 10 bases and 0 bases, with 15 bases remaining between them. Germline CDR1 is ENHRY and CDR2 is SYGVKD.

This clonotype was picked up many times. The rearrangement links TRBV11-2 to TRBJ1-5; 11 nucleotides align to TRBD1. The CDR3 totals 15 residues. Trimming at V came to 5 bases and at J to 7 bases, leaving 7 bases not matched to a gene. CDR1 and CDR2 (germline): SGHAT, FQNNGV. As DNA, the CDR3 is TGTGCCAGCAGCAAGGACAGGGGGCCGTGGCAGCCCCAGCATTTT. Translated, it gives CASSKDRGPWQPQHF.

Note on this clonotype: The junction differs from germline at one of its ends, possibly a read error. This sequence joins TRBV12-3 or TRBV12-4 and TRBJ2-5; D may be TRBD2 (5 bases). CDR3 length: 15 residues. Here the CDR3 reads CASSPGVADQETKYF. The CDR3 DNA reads as TGTGCCAGCAGCCCCGGGGTGGCAGACCAAGAGACCAAGTACTTC.

This clonotype occurred many times. The J gene is TRBJ1-1, the V gene TRBV6-4; maybe TRBD1 (6 bases). Germline values: CDR1 MRHNA, CDR2 SNTAGT. Deletions cut 1 base from V and 6 bases from J, with 12 bases between. This CDR3 comprises 14 residues. This CDR3 is CASSDWHRDPEAFF. CDR3 bases: TGTGCCAGCAGTGACTGGCACAGGGACCCTGAAGCTTTCTTT.

This clonotype was seen ten or more times. This chain links TRBV6-5 with TRBJ2-7, with 8 bases lining up with TRBD1. This CDR3 region has 14 residues. V shed 5 bases and J 5 bases; nucleotides not matched to a gene: 8. The germline V gene has CDR1 MNHEY and CDR2 SVGAGI. The CDR3 here is CASSHGQGMHEQYF. The CDR3 DNA reads TGTGCCAGCAGTCACGGACAGGGTATGCACGAGCAGTACTTC.

The chain is built from TRBV7-8 and TRBJ2-7; no reliable D call. This CDR3 spans 14 amino acids. Germline V gene sequence: CDR1 SGHVS, CDR2 FQNEAQ. Trimming removed 0 bases from V and 3 bases from J, with 9 bases in between. CDR3 in amino acids: CASSLARTGYEQYF. CDR3 bases: TGTGCCAGCAGCTTAGCGCGGACCGGCTACGAGCAGTACTTC.

As regards this clonotype: The junction and the germline gene differ at one end; a read error may be behind it. The CDR3 here is CTSSPRGPEAFF. DNA of the CDR3: TGTACCAGCAGCCCCAGGGGGCCTGAAGCTTTCTTT. The chain combines TRBV6-1 with TRBJ1-1; 8 bases are a match to TRBD1. CDR3 length: 12 residues. CDR1 MNHNS and CDR2 SASEGT come from the germline V gene.

This chain links TRBV28 with TRBJ2-7; 7 positions agree with TRBD2. The CDR3 is 15 amino acids. Germline values: CDR1 MDHEN, CDR2 SYDVKM. V dropped 4 bases and J dropped 3; count of bases not matched to a gene: 9. As DNA, the CDR3 is TGTGCCAGCAGTTCCCATTTGGGGAGGGGCTACGAGCAGTACTTC. Translation gives CASSSHLGRGYEQYF.

This clonotype was seen ten or more times. J is TRBJ1-1 and V is TRBV25-1; TRBD1 aligns across 7 bases. Germline loops: CDR1 MGHDK, CDR2 SYGVNS. Trimming at V came to 3 bases and at J to 4 bases, leaving 8 bases not matched to a gene. The CDR3 covers 15 residues. CDR3 DNA sequence: TGTGCCAGCAGTGATACTCGACAGGGCAGCACTGAAGCTTTCTTT. Its translation: CASSDTRQGSTEAFF.

This clonotype was detected many times. The J gene is TRBJ2-7, the V gene TRBV7-9, with D hard to call. CDR1 is SEHNR, CDR2 FQNEAQ, per germline (reference sequence). With 5 bases removed from V and 7 bases from J, the gap between germline ends came to 15 bases. The CDR3 has 13 residues. In DNA, the CDR3 is TGTGCCAGCAGCCCGAAGTTCTTGGAGGAGCAGTACTTC. Its translation: CASSPKFLEEQYF.

The chain couples TRBV6-1 to TRBJ2-7, with D possibly called TRBD1 or TRBD2 (6 bases each). V shed 1 base and J shed 5 bases, with 15 bases lying between them. Germline loops: CDR1 MNHNS, CDR2 SASEGT. The CDR3 loop spans 15 amino acids. The CDR3 nucleotides read TGTGCCAGCAGTGAAGGGACAGTCGGAGGGAACGAGCAGTACTTC. The encoded protein is CASSEGTVGGNEQYF.

This sequence joins TRBV6-2 or TRBV6-3 and TRBJ2-5; D is perhaps TRBD1 or TRBD2 (5 bases each). CDR3 length equals 15 residues. V was shortened by 0 bases and J by 7 bases, with 15 bases between the two germline ends. From germline, CDR1 is MNHEY and CDR2 SVGEGT. The CDR3, as DNA: TGTGCCAGCAGTTACTCGACCGGGGCGATTGGGACCCAGTACTTC. It is translated as CASSYSTGAIGTQYF.

Worth noting for this clonotype: Here the CDR3 omits its conserved ending phenylalanine or tryptophan, so a read error is the likely source. The chain has TRBV11-2 and TRBJ1-5; D perhaps matches TRBD1 (5 bases). The CDR3 has 14 amino acids. The ends were cut back, 5 bases at V and 4 bases at J, with 12 bases in the middle. From germline, CDR1 is SGHAT and CDR2 FQNNGV. In DNA form, the CDR3 reads TGTGCCAGCAGCCATATGGGGCAGAATCAGCCCCAGCATTAT. This gives the protein CASSHMGQNQPQHY.

This clonotype has a count of ten or more. The rearrangement joins TRBV6-1 to TRBJ2-4; no clear D gene. V lost 2 bases, J lost 0 bases, and 2 bases lay in between. The germline V gene has CDR1 MNHNS and CDR2 SASEGT. The CDR3 loop spans 13 amino acids. CDR3 region: CASSELAKNIQYF. CDR3 nucleotide sequence: TGTGCCAGCAGTGAACTAGCCAAAAACATTCAGTACTTC.

Comments on this clonotype: A junction boundary mismatches the germline segment, possibly from a read error. The chain employs TRBV30 and TRBJ2-3, with D perhaps TRBD1 (5 bases). Looked up from germline, CDR1 is GTSNPN and CDR2 is SVGIG (reference sequence). CDR3 length equals 12 residues. The CDR3: CAWSSGSDTQYF. As DNA, the CDR3 is TGTGCCTGGAGCTCAGGGTCAGATACGCAATATTTT.

This clonotype has at least ten counts. V and J are TRBV5-6 and TRBJ2-7; perhaps D is TRBD1 or TRBD2 (6 bases each). The CDR3 has 13 residues. CDR1 and CDR2 (germline): SGHDT, YYEEEE. V was trimmed by 5 bases and J by 3 bases, leaving 12 bases between them. CDR3: CASRLRDNYEQYF. The CDR3 DNA reads as TGTGCCAGCAGACTGCGGGACAACTACGAGCAGTACTTC. Complete variable domain (other parts from reference TRBV5-6 and TRBJ2-7): DAGVTQSPTHLIKTRGQQVTLRCSPKSGHDTVSWYQQALGQGPQFIFQYYEEEERQRGNFPDRFSGHQFPNYSSELNVNALLLGDSALYLCASRLRDNYEQYFGPGTRLTVT.

This clonotype was seen many times. This rearrangement joins TRBV2 to TRBJ1-5; the D is unclear. Germline-derived CDR1 and CDR2 are SNHLY and FYNNEI. The V and J ends lost 4 bases and 4 bases respectively, with 11 bases between them. The CDR3 has 14 residues. DNA for the CDR3: TGTGCCAGCAGTGTGGGCCAGCGGAATCAGCCCCAGCATTTT. It encodes CASSVGQRNQPQHF.

In its sample, this clonotype was seen many times. The gene calls are TRBV2 and TRBJ1-1; no definite D call. V was pared by 5 bases and J by 4 bases, with 11 bases between. The CDR3 consists of 13 residues. Germline V lookup: CDR1 SNHLY, CDR2 FYNNEI. The CDR3 DNA is TGTGCCAGCAGTCAAGGATGGGGCACTGAAGCTTTCTTT. This gives the protein CASSQGWGTEAFF.

This clonotype appeared many times. The genes are TRBV28 and TRBJ1-6; D might be TRBD1 (5 bases). This CDR3 has 15 amino acids. Trimming cost V 5 bases and J 6 bases, with 14 bases left between them. Germline CDR1 and CDR2: MDHEN and SYDVKM. CDR3 nucleotide sequence: TGTGCCAGCAGTCTCCCGCGGGGCCTTAATTCACCCCTCCACTTT. This encodes CASSLPRGLNSPLHF.